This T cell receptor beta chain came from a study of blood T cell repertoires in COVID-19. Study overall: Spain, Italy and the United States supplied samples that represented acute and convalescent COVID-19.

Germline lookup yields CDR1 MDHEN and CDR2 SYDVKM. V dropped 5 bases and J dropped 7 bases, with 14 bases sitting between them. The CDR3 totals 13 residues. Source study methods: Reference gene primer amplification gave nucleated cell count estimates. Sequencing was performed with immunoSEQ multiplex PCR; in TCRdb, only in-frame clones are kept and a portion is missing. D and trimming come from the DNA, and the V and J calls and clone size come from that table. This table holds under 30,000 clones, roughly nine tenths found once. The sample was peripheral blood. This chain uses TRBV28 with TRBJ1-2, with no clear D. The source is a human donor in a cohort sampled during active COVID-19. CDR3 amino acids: CASSQLTAVGYTF. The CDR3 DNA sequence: TGTGCCAGCAGTCAACTTACGGCGGTTGGCTACACCTTC.